The 7 T cell receptor beta chains presented below share a single source sample, sequenced in a study of T cell responses to AZD1222 COVID-19 vaccine. Clones were read by immunoSEQ multiplex PCR, and TCRdb kept only the in-frame ones, dropping some. The sample consists of around 91,000 clones, 70% to 90% of them appearing once. This sample comprised peripheral blood, obtained on day 0 of AZD1222 vaccination. The source is an adult in good health.

V usage is TRBV9 and J usage is TRBJ2-3; 10 bases are shared with TRBD2. With V trimmed by 3 bases and J by 6 bases, 13 bases remained unmatched. The CDR3 loop spans 17 amino acids. Per germline, CDR1 SGDLS and CDR2 YYNGEE. CDR3 residues: CASSAGTLAGERDTQYF. The CDR3 nucleotides read TGTGCCAGCAGCGCCGGAACCCTAGCGGGGGAGAGGGATACGCAGTATTTT.

The chain is built from TRBV19 and TRBJ1-2; 9 bases match TRBD1. CDR3 length equals 14 residues. Trimming took 4 bases from V and 7 from J; bases not matched to a gene: 7. The germline V gene encodes CDR1 LNHDA and CDR2 SQIVND (reference sequence). Here the CDR3 DNA reads TGTGCCAGTAGTAACCCGGGACAGGGTCTTGGCTACACCTTC. Its translation: CASSNPGQGLGYTF.

The gene calls are TRBV6-5 and TRBJ1-5; D is unresolved. CDR1 is MNHEY and CDR2 is SVGAGI in the germline V gene. The V and J ends lost 4 bases and 4 bases respectively, with 8 bases between them. This CDR3 comprises 13 residues. CDR3 nucleotides: TGTGCCAGCAGTTCACAGAGTAATCAGCCCCAGCATTTT. The encoded protein is CASSSQSNQPQHF.

The chain joins TRBV29-1 to TRBJ1-1; D is unclear. This CDR3 spans 12 amino acids. V gave up 1 base and J gave up 4 bases, with 7 bases separating them. Looked up from germline, CDR1 is SQVTM and CDR2 is ANQGSEA. In DNA form, the CDR3 reads TGCAGCGTTGAAGTCCGAGGCACTGAAGCTTTCTTT. The encoded protein is CSVEVRGTEAFF.

Written as DNA, the CDR3 is TGTGCCAGCAGTCCCCAGACCCTAGATACGCAGTATTTT. Amino acids: CASSPQTLDTQYF. The chain employs TRBV12-3 or TRBV12-4 and TRBJ2-3; D not certain. The CDR3 is 13 residues long. V lost 5 bases and J lost 5, with 11 bases in between.

In its sample, this clone was seen once. V is TRBV5-1 and J is TRBJ1-1; D is uncertain. CDR1 SGHRS and CDR2 YFSETQ come from the germline V gene. This CDR3 is 14 amino acids long. The V end lost 3 bases, the J end lost 0 bases, and 9 bases lay between the germline ends. In nucleotides, the CDR3 is TGCGCCAGCAGCTCAGGACGGGTGAACACTGAAGCTTTCTTT. Protein product: CASSSGRVNTEAFF. The whole variable domain, filled in from reference TRBV5-1 and TRBJ1-1, reads KAGVTQTPRYLIKTRGQQVTLSCSPISGHRSVSWYQQTPGQGLQFLFEYFSETQRNKGNFPGRFSGRQFSNSRSEMNVSTLELGDSALYLCASSSGRVNTEAFFGQGTRLTVV.

This rearrangement joins TRBV28 to TRBJ1-2; no reliable D call. Trimming removed 10 bases at V and 2 bases at J, with 20 bases between. Germline assignment: CDR1 MDHEN and CDR2 SYDVKM. The CDR3 totals 15 residues. The CDR3 DNA sequence: TGTGCCACCAATGGCCCAAACCTCGGGAACTATGGCTACACCTTC. Translation: CATNGPNLGNYGYTF.